This TCR beta chain was observed in a study of CD8+CD57+ T cells in acquired aplastic anemia. The germline CDR1 and CDR2 sequences are SGHTA and FQGNSA. The CDR3 is made up of 14 amino acids. The V end lost 0 bases, the J end lost 4 bases, and 9 bases lay between the germline ends. Previously, flow cytometry had revealed CD8+CD57+ cell expansion in the patients chosen for sequencing. CDR3 and TCR beta VDJ profiling relied on a genomic DNA template. Each CDR3 protein gets one entry after TCRdb re-called the reads with MiXCR. This sample has about 180,000 distinct CDR3 sequences, with roughly 65% found just once.

The receptor's source is a human donor with aplastic anemia. Material for sequencing was sorted CD4+, CD8+, or CD8+CD57+ T cells (not recorded which) from PBMCs. The chain links TRBV7-2 to TRBJ1-1; D not resolved. This chain's CDR3 is CASSLAAISTEAFF. CDR3 in DNA: TGTGCCAGCAGCTTAGCCGCAATCAGCACTGAAGCTTTCTTT.